This TCR beta chain came from a study of human T cells and chemical hapten exposure. In the authors' workflow: Per sample, the median was approximately 96,000 TCRs, with values from around 24,000 to 710,000. MiXCR was run by TCRdb on the RACE reads, yielding one entry per CDR3 protein. These V and J calls are TCRdb output, not the study's own analysis. This table holds approximately 370,000 distinct CDR3 sequences, roughly 6% found once. Regarding the study as a whole: Correlating positively with patch test score were the PT1 expanded TCR counts.

V lost 6 bases and J 10 bases, leaving 13 bases between the germline ends. CDR1 is MDHEN and CDR2 is SYDVKM in the germline V gene. The CDR3 spans 13 residues. The sample's time point: pre-sensitization, week 0. Treatment given: therapeutic diphenylcyclopropenone sensitization with weekly scalp DPC. This clonotype was seen ten or more times. Its antigen is not identified. The chain combines TRBV28 with TRBJ1-6, with D hard to call. This TCR was sampled from a woman aged 18-29 years with alopecia areata. Some clones in this sample may be carry-over from other donors' samples. Sequencing was performed on whole blood, taken in connection with sensitization to the hapten diphenylcyclopropenone (DPC). CDR3 residues: CASRYPAVSPLHF. CDR3 nucleotides: TGTGCCAGCAGGTACCCGGCGGTATCACCCCTCCACTTT. Full variable domain (remainder filled in from reference TRBV28 and TRBJ1-6): DVKVTQSSRYLVKRTGEKVFLECVQDMDHENMFWYRQDPGLGLRLIYFSYDVKMKEKGDIPEGYSVSREKKERFSLILESASTNQTSMYLCASRYPAVSPLHFGNGTRLTVT.